This T cell receptor (beta chain) comes out of a study of graft-versus-host responses after intestinal transplantation. On the study more broadly: The study gave all recipients anti-thymocyte globulin induction, then tacrolimus and steroids for two to three years.

Profiling relied on immunoSEQ multiplex PCR, and the TCRdb table lists in-frame clones only, not all of them. The sample holds nearly 20,000 clones; about 89% are singletons and the top ten take over 7.5%. Trimming removed 6 bases at V and 4 bases at J, with 10 bases between. The CDR3 runs to 13 residues. The V gene's germline CDR1 is SEHNR and CDR2 FQNEAQ (reference sequence). In this sample, this clone turned up a few times. Sample: PBMCs, taken approximately 230 days after intestinal transplant. This sequence originates from a human patient who received an intestinal transplant, so some T cells may come from the graft donor. This sequence joins TRBV7-9 and TRBJ1-5, with a possible D match to TRBD1 (6 bases). CDR3 DNA: TGTGCCAGCAGTCAGGGGATGAATCAGCCCCAGCATTTT. Protein product: CASSQGMNQPQHF.